This TCR beta chain was profiled in a study of T cells in Graves' hyperthyroidism and ophthalmopathy. The V gene's germline CDR1 is LGHNA and CDR2 YNFKEQ. The CDR3 is 17 residues long. V lost 4 bases, J lost 0 bases, and 13 bases lay in between. Each 10 ml fresh peripheral blood draw supplied the PBMCs. The CDR3 regions of TCR beta were amplified from RNA transcripts. In the first-round RT-PCR of the TCR CDR3, the HTBI primer set was used. TCRdb called the multiplex PCR reads again in MiXCR, with one record for every CDR3 protein. The data show about 420,000 distinct CDR3 sequences, approximately 14% seen once. Study-level points and caveats: A 13 V-J model separated ophthalmopathy from stable hyperthyroidism. Progression to ophthalmopathy was predicted a median of 6.5 months early.

About this clonotype itself: Its antigen is unidentified.

The sequence came from a woman aged 18-30 years with Graves' hyperthyroidism. V and J are TRBV4-2 and TRBJ2-6; D not resolved. Sequenced sample: blood. The CDR3 DNA reads as TGTGCCAGCAGCCGAGGCTCTTCGGACTCTGGGGCCAACGTCCTGACTTTC. Protein sequence: CASSRGSSDSGANVLTF.